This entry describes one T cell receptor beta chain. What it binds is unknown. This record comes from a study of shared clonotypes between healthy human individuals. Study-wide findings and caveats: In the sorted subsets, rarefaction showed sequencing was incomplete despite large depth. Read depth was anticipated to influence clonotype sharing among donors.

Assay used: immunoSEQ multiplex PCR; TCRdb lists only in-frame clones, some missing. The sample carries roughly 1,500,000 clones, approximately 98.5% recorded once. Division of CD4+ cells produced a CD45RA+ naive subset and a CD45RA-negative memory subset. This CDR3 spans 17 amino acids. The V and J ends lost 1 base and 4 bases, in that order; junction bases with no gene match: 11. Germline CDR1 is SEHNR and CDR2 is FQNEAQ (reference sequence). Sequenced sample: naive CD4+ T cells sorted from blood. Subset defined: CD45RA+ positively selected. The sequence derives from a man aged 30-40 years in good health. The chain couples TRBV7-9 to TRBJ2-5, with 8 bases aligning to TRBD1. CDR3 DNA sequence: TGTGCCAGCAGCTTAGTCCCGGACAGGGTCATAGGAGAGACCCAGTACTTC. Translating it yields CASSLVPDRVIGETQYF. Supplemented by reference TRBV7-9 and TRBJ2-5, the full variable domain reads DTGVSQNPRHKITKRGQNVTFRCDPISEHNRLYWYRQTLGQGPEFLTYFQNEAQLEKSRLLSDRFSAERPKGSFSTLEIQRTEQGDSAMYLCASSLVPDRVIGETQYFGPGTRLLVL.